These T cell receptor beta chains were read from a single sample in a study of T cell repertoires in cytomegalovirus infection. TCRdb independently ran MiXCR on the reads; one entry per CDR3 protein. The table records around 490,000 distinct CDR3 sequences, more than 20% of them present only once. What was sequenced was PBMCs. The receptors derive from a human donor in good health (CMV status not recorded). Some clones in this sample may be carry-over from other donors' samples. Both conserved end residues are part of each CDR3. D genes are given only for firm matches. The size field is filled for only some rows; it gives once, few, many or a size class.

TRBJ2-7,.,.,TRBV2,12,TGTGCCAGCATCCTTGGAGGGTACGAGCAGTACTTC,CASILGGYEQYF
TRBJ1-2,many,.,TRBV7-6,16,TGTGCCAGCCTGTGGGGGGTCGGTACTACTAACTATGGCTACACCTTC,CASLWGVGTTNYGYTF
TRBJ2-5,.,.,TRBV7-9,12,TGTGCCAGCAGCCCCACCTATGAGACCCAGTACTTC,CASSPTYETQYF
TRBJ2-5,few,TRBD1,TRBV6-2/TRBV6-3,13,TGTGCCAGCAAACAGGGGGCGCCGGAGACCCAGTACTTC,CASKQGAPETQYF
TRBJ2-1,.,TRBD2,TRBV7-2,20,TGTGCCAGCAGCGCTTTTCCGGGACTAGCGGGAGGAGCCGAATACAATGAGCAGTTCTTC,CASSAFPGLAGGAEYNEQFF
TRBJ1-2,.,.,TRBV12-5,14,TGTGCTAGTGGTTTGGTCCCGACGGCGGGAGGCTACACCTTC,CASGLVPTAGGYTF
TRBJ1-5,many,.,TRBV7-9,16,TGTGCCAGCAGCCCCGGGACGAGAGGTCGGAATCAGCCCCAGCATTTT,CASSPGTRGRNQPQHF
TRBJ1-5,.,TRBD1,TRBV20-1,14,TGCAGTGCTAGTACAGGGGGCAGCAATCAGCCCCAGCATTTT,CSASTGGSNQPQHF
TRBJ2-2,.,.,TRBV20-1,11,TGCAGTGCCACAAGGGCCGGGGAGCTGTTTTTT,CSATRAGELFF
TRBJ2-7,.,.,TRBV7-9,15,TGTGCCAGCAGCTTCGGGCGAAGCTCCTACAATGAGCAGTACTTC,CASSFGRSSYNEQYF